A single sample gave rise to the 30 T cell receptor beta chains below, sequenced in a study of Ad26.COV2.S vaccination and SARS-CoV-2 variants. TCRdb's table, derived via immunoSEQ multiplex PCR, lists solely in-frame clones and lacks some. The data show around 300,000 clones, with about 90% seen just once and roughly 6% held by the top ten. The treatment here: about 20 received Ad26.COV2.S at low or high dose, single or two shots; about five received placebo; per-sample allocation not given. Specimens were obtained on day 63 following the first vaccine or placebo injection. The input for sequencing was peripheral blood, taken in a trial of Ad26.COV2.S vaccine versus placebo. These receptors all come from a person between 18 and 65 years old who received the Ad26.COV2.S COVID-19 vaccine or a placebo.

This chain uses TRBV4-3 with TRBJ1-3; D might be TRBD1 (6 bases). This CDR3 region has 16 residues. With 6 bases removed from V and 0 bases from J, the gap between germline ends came to 15 bases. Germline CDR1 and CDR2: LGHNA and YSLEER. This CDR3 reads CASSQTDRRSGNTIYF. CDR3 bases: TGCGCCAGCAGTCAGACGGACAGACGCTCTGGAAACACCATATATTTT.

DNA of the CDR3: TGTGCCAGCAGCCTCAACGGGAACTATGGCTACACCTTC. Translation gives CASSLNGNYGYTF. The chain couples TRBV5-6 to TRBJ1-2; D remains ambiguous. The germline V gene encodes CDR1 SGHDT and CDR2 YYEEEE. This CDR3 is built from 13 residues. V dropped 4 bases and J dropped 2 bases, with 9 bases sitting between them.

Only one count was recorded for this clone. The chain has TRBV2 and TRBJ1-1; D might be TRBD1 (5 bases). The CDR3 contains 13 residues. The germline gives CDR1 SNHLY, CDR2 FYNNEI. The V end was cut by 7 bases, the J end by 0 bases, with 9 bases between. The CDR3 region is CASKRGVNTEAFF. The CDR3 DNA is TGTGCCAGCAAGCGGGGGGTGAACACTGAAGCTTTCTTT.

This clone was counted a few times. The chain is built from TRBV18 and TRBJ1-2, with D possibly being TRBD1 (5 bases). The CDR3 is made up of 17 amino acids. CDR1 KGHSH and CDR2 LQKENI come from the germline V gene. With 2 bases removed from V and 6 bases from J, the gap between germline ends came to 22 bases. The CDR3 DNA follows: TGTGCCAGCTCACCAAGGACGGAGGGCGCCAGGGTGAATGGCTACACCTTC. Translating gives CASSPRTEGARVNGYTF.

The rearrangement uses TRBV6-5 and TRBJ1-5; D unresolved. The CDR3 sequence is 15 residues long. Trimming removed 0 bases at V and 4 bases at J, with 10 bases between. Germline-derived CDR1 and CDR2 are MNHEY and SVGAGI. The DNA for the CDR3 is TGTGCCAGCAGTTACTCGAAACAGCAGAATCAGCCCCAGCATTTT. Encoded protein: CASSYSKQQNQPQHF.

The chain joins TRBV7-2 to TRBJ2-1; TRBD1 agrees at 9 bases. Trimming removed 5 bases from V and 4 bases from J; junction bases left unmatched: 3. This CDR3 spans 14 amino acids. CDR1 is SGHTA, CDR2 FQGNSA, per germline. Written as DNA, the CDR3 is TGTGCCAGCAGCGGGGGACAGGGATACAATGAGCAGTTCTTC. Protein: CASSGGQGYNEQFF.

This chain uses TRBV28 with TRBJ1-5; D ambiguous. The germline V gene has CDR1 MDHEN and CDR2 SYDVKM. Deletions cut 3 bases from V and 6 bases from J, with 15 bases between. The CDR3 covers 15 residues. CDR3 nucleotide sequence: TGTGCCAGCAGTTTGGTGGGGAGGGTTAGTCAGCCCCAGCATTTT. This translates into CASSLVGRVSQPQHF.

The J gene is TRBJ2-3, the V gene TRBV29-1; D ambiguous. Germline CDR1 reads SQVTM; CDR2 reads ANQGSEA. This CDR3 is built from 14 residues. The V end lost 3 bases, the J end lost 0 bases, and 10 bases lay between the germline ends. The CDR3 DNA follows: TGCAGCGTTGAGTCGGCAACTAGCACAGATACGCAGTATTTT. This gives the protein CSVESATSTDTQYF.

The CDR3 reads CASSMGQAYEQYF. Written as DNA, the CDR3 is TGTGCCAGCAGTATGGGACAGGCCTACGAGCAGTACTTC. The chain employs TRBV25-1 and TRBJ2-7; 8 bases are shared with TRBD1. Germline trimming cut 5 bases from V and 2 bases from J; bases unmatched to any gene: 2. This CDR3 has 13 residues. The germline V gene has CDR1 MGHDK and CDR2 SYGVNS.

The chain recombines TRBV29-1 with TRBJ1-1; no clear D gene. The germline V and J ends were trimmed by 5 bases and 5 bases, with 12 bases remaining between them. This CDR3 has 12 residues. Germline CDR1 is SQVTM and CDR2 is ANQGSEA. The CDR3 coding sequence is TGCAGCGTTCCGGGAGTTGAAACTGAAGCTTTCTTT. As protein: CSVPGVETEAFF.

This clone has just a few counts. J is TRBJ2-7 and V is TRBV18; D possibly matches TRBD1 or TRBD2 (6 bases each). CDR1 and CDR2 from the germline V gene are KGHSH and LQKENI. V lost 3 bases, J lost 3 bases, and 12 bases lay in between. The CDR3 sequence is 14 residues long. CDR3 bases: TGTGCCAGCTCACCCAACGGGGGCTTCTACGAGCAGTACTTC. This sequence encodes CASSPNGGFYEQYF.

The chain couples TRBV19 to TRBJ2-7, with D perhaps TRBD1 (7 bases). The V end lost 0 bases, the J end lost 6 bases, and 18 bases lay between the germline ends. Per the germline V gene, CDR1 is LNHDA and CDR2 is SQIVND (reference sequence). The CDR3 contains 16 residues. Here the CDR3 reads CASSIDETGTSIEQYF. CDR3 nucleotide sequence: TGTGCCAGTAGTATAGATGAGACAGGGACTTCGATCGAGCAGTACTTC.

This clone was picked up a small number of times. This rearrangement joins TRBV6-2 or TRBV6-3 to TRBJ2-5; the D is unclear. The germline V and J ends were trimmed by 1 base and 1 base, with 7 bases remaining between them. Germline lookup yields CDR1 MNHEY and CDR2 SVGEGT. The CDR3 totals 14 residues. The CDR3, as DNA: TGTGCCAGCAGTTACTTGAGGTCCCAAGAGACCCAGTACTTC. Amino acids: CASSYLRSQETQYF.

The J gene is TRBJ2-6, the V gene TRBV7-9; TRBD2 aligns across 10 bases. The germline V gene has CDR1 SEHNR and CDR2 FQNEAQ (reference sequence). The V gene end was trimmed by 2 bases and the J gene end by 2 bases; junction bases not matched to a gene: 6. The CDR3 length is 18 residues. CDR3 loop: CASSLPKREGPGANVLTF. CDR3 nucleotides: TGTGCCAGCAGCTTACCTAAGCGGGAGGGACCTGGGGCCAACGTCCTGACTTTC.

The chain joins TRBV5-6 to TRBJ2-2; no definite D call. The CDR3 is 13 amino acids. CDR1 is SGHDT, CDR2 YYEEEE, per germline. V lost 9 bases and J lost 3, with 12 bases in between. CDR3 protein: CATQTGDTGELFF. The CDR3 region has the DNA TGTGCCACCCAGACGGGCGACACCGGGGAGCTGTTTTTT.

This clone was seen a single time. The chain uses TRBV10-3 and TRBJ1-1; tentative D call: TRBD1 (5 bases). In germline, CDR1 is ENHRY, CDR2 SYGVKD. The CDR3 runs 11 residues. V was shortened by 6 bases and J by 8 bases, with 10 bases between the two germline ends. CDR3 DNA: TGTGCCATCAGCCCGGGACTGGAAGCTTTCTTT. Amino acid sequence: CAISPGLEAFF.

The chain links TRBV4-1 to TRBJ2-1; tentatively, D is TRBD2 (6 bases). V lost 1 base to trimming and J lost 3 bases, with 22 bases between them. The CDR3 has 19 residues. CDR1 and CDR2 (germline): MGHRA, YSYEKL. CDR3 nucleotides: TGCGCCAGCAGCCAAGCTGGACGGGAGTTCAGCCAACACTACAATGAGCAGTTCTTC. Protein sequence: CASSQAGREFSQHYNEQFF.

This rearrangement joins TRBV7-9 to TRBJ1-3; no firm D call. V lost 0 bases to trimming and J lost 3 bases, with 9 bases between them. The CDR3 covers 15 residues. Germline V gene sequence: CDR1 SEHNR, CDR2 FQNEAQ (reference sequence). CDR3 amino acids: CASSLAPVNGNTIYF. The CDR3 DNA follows: TGTGCCAGCAGCTTAGCGCCTGTTAATGGAAACACCATATATTTT.

V usage is TRBV29-1 and J usage is TRBJ1-2, with 9 bases that match TRBD1. Losses at the gene ends were 1 base for V and 7 bases for J; bases not matched to a gene: 16. Germline CDR1 SQVTM, CDR2 ANQGSEA. The CDR3 length is 17 residues. CDR3 protein: CSVEGGGQGLSSLGYTF. The CDR3 coding sequence is TGCAGCGTTGAAGGGGGAGGACAGGGGCTTAGCTCACTTGGCTACACCTTC.

The gene calls are TRBV28 and TRBJ2-3; D unresolved. Between the trimmed V and J ends, which lost 6 bases and 6 bases, there was a span of 10 bases. The CDR3 consists of 12 residues. Germline CDR1 MDHEN, CDR2 SYDVKM. In nucleotides, the CDR3 is TGTGCCAGCAGCGGCCCCCTCGATACGCAGTATTTT. This gives the protein CASSGPLDTQYF. The variable domain in full, completed from reference TRBV28 and TRBJ2-3, reads DVKVTQSSRYLVKRTGEKVFLECVQDMDHENMFWYRQDPGLGLRLIYFSYDVKMKEKGDIPEGYSVSREKKERFSLILESASTNQTSMYLCASSGPLDTQYFGPGTRLTVL.

This clone was counted between two and nine times. The V and J genes are TRBV2 and TRBJ2-7; 10 bases are shared with TRBD2. This CDR3 comprises 13 residues. The V gene's germline CDR1 is SNHLY and CDR2 FYNNEI. V lost 7 bases to trimming and J lost 4 bases; unmatched junction nucleotides: 4. The CDR3 here is CASISTSGYEQYF. In nucleotides, the CDR3 is TGTGCCAGCATATCGACTAGCGGGTACGAGCAGTACTTC.

The chain couples TRBV7-8 to TRBJ2-3, with 9 positions matching TRBD2. Trimming removed 5 bases from V and 14 bases from J; junction bases left unmatched: 8. This CDR3 spans 12 amino acids. The V gene's germline CDR1 is SGHVS and CDR2 FQNEAQ. The CDR3 here is CASSRGLAEGYF. For the CDR3, the DNA is TGTGCCAGCAGCCGGGGACTAGCCGAGGGGTATTTT.

J is TRBJ1-3 and V is TRBV2, with a weak D call TRBD1 (5 bases). Per the germline V gene, CDR1 is SNHLY and CDR2 is FYNNEI. The CDR3 runs to 14 residues. Trimming stripped 3 bases from V and 2 bases from J, with 8 bases between. CDR3 in amino acids: CASSEGGTGNTIYF. DNA of the CDR3: TGTGCCAGCAGTGAGGGGGGGACTGGAAACACCATATATTTT.

The chain combines TRBV6-4 with TRBJ1-1; D remains ambiguous. Per germline, CDR1 MRHNA and CDR2 SNTAGT. This CDR3 is 13 amino acids long. V was trimmed by 5 bases and J by 1 base, leaving 8 bases between them. In nucleotides, the CDR3 is TGTGCCAGCAGTCACCGTGAGAACACTGAAGCTTTCTTT. This sequence encodes CASSHRENTEAFF.

V is TRBV19 and J is TRBJ1-2; D uncertain. Germline assignment: CDR1 LNHDA and CDR2 SQIVND (reference sequence). V lost 7 bases and J 3 bases, leaving 12 bases between the germline ends. The CDR3 loop spans 13 amino acids. For the CDR3, the DNA is TGTGCCAGTATTGGTAGGGAGGACTATGGCTACACCTTC. It is translated as CASIGREDYGYTF. The complete variable domain, with remaining parts taken from reference TRBV19 and TRBJ1-2, reads DGGITQSPKYLFRKEGQNVTLSCEQNLNHDAMYWYRQDPGQGLRLIYYSQIVNDFQKGDIAEGYSVSREKKESFPLTVTSAQKNPTAFYLCASIGREDYGYTFGSGTRLTVV.

This chain connects TRBV5-8 to TRBJ1-1, with D unresolved. The CDR3 is 11 amino acids. Deletions cut 5 bases from V and 5 bases from J, with 7 bases between. Germline CDR1 SGHTS, CDR2 YDEGEE. The CDR3 nucleotides are TGTGCCAGCAGACGAATGACTGAAGCTTTCTTT. It yields the protein CASRRMTEAFF.

The chain employs TRBV6-2 or TRBV6-3 and TRBJ1-2, with D tentatively TRBD1 (5 bases). This CDR3 comprises 15 residues. Germline V gene sequence: CDR1 MNHEY, CDR2 SVGEGT. V was trimmed by 0 bases and J by 4 bases, leaving 12 bases between them. The CDR3 DNA reads as TGTGCCAGCAGTTACTCGGCCGGGACGGGCTATGGCTACACCTTC. It specifies CASSYSAGTGYGYTF.

The chain combines TRBV19 with TRBJ2-2; D is unresolved. V lost 6 bases to trimming and J lost 7 bases, with 15 bases between them. Germline loops: CDR1 LNHDA, CDR2 SQIVND (reference sequence). The CDR3 is made up of 14 amino acids. The CDR3 region is CASSFPRTNGELFF. The CDR3 bases are TGTGCCAGTAGCTTCCCTCGTACGAACGGGGAGCTGTTTTTT. Looking up the rest from reference TRBV19 and TRBJ2-2 gives the full variable domain: DGGITQSPKYLFRKEGQNVTLSCEQNLNHDAMYWYRQDPGQGLRLIYYSQIVNDFQKGDIAEGYSVSREKKESFPLTVTSAQKNPTAFYLCASSFPRTNGELFFGEGSRLTVL.

V is TRBV18 and J is TRBJ1-1, with TRBD1 identical over 9 bases. With 3 bases clipped from V and 0 bases from J, the junction kept 11 bases outside the gene matches. The length of the CDR3 is 18 residues. The germline gives CDR1 KGHSH, CDR2 LQKENI. CDR3 DNA: TGTGCCAGCTCACCTGTCTTGGGACAGGGCAGTATGAACACTGAAGCTTTCTTT. Translated: CASSPVLGQGSMNTEAFF.

This chain joins TRBV5-1 and TRBJ2-1; 9 nucleotides line up with TRBD2. V trimming: 4 bases; J trimming: 0 bases; junction bases outside the gene matches: 5. The CDR3 has 16 amino acids. The V gene's germline CDR1 is SGHRS and CDR2 YFSETQ. The CDR3 here is CASSQGLAVSYNEQFF. The CDR3 DNA reads TGCGCCAGCAGCCAGGGACTAGCCGTCTCCTACAATGAGCAGTTCTTC.